These T cell receptor beta chains were read from a single sample in a study of cytomegalovirus exposure and HLA in healthy donors. Libraries were prepared by immunoSEQ multiplex PCR; TCRdb keeps only in-frame clonotypes and omits some of them. This sample carries fewer than 150,000 clones, 82% of them seen once, and the ten largest clones take 2% to 3%. The specimen was PBMCs. These receptors were obtained from a male donor in good health and CMV-seronegative. Each CDR3 is given without its conserved first and last residue.

j_gene | v_gene | CDR3aa
TRBJ2-5 | TRBV12-2 | ASRQRAGSLKGTQY
TRBJ2-3 | TRBV6-5 | ASSFGRTDTQY
TRBJ2-7 | TRBV7-8 | ASSVGHSYEQY
TRBJ2-1 | TRBV11-1 | ASSLESSYNEQF
TRBJ2-7 | TRBV9 | ASSVAAGVPYEQY
TRBJ2-5 | TRBV4-3 | ASSQDQGEETQY
TRBJ2-1 | TRBV7-9 | ASSLVTSGRANEQF
TRBJ2-3 | TRBV5-4 | ASSFWGGPQDTQY
TRBJ1-1 | TRBV30 | AWGQRRLPEAF
TRBJ2-7 | TRBV9 | ASSVAGQGPYAQY
TRBJ2-5 | TRBV7-9 | ASSFSGPLGGETQY
TRBJ2-7 | TRBV27 | AIIRELPGEQY
TRBJ1-2 | TRBV2 | ASSARDRDGYT
TRBJ1-1 | TRBV7-9 | ASSFTGIGTEAF
TRBJ2-1 | TRBV29-1 | SVEPTGNYNEQF
TRBJ2-1 | TRBV29-1 | SVVRGSYNEQF
TRBJ1-3 | TRBV19 | ASSSVLGNTIY
TRBJ2-3 | TRBV14 | ASSRDYPSTDTQY
TRBJ2-5 | TRBV7-8 | ASSLGPRDQETQY
TRBJ1-1 | TRBV10-1 | AITWGVRLNTEAF
TRBJ2-5 | TRBV19 | ASSIDGEETQY
TRBJ2-3 | TRBV9 | ASSAGSGSLTDTQY
TRBJ2-3 | TRBV5-4 | ASSFRTGRTDTQY
TRBJ2-1 | TRBV5-1 | ASSLTGGAYNEQF
TRBJ2-5 | TRBV2 | ASSDRLRTGGAARQQTQY
TRBJ1-1 | TRBV9 | ASSAQTGPEAF
TRBJ2-3 | TRBV7-3 | ASSLGGHRGTGTDTQY
TRBJ2-5 | TRBV18 | ASSGDRRETQY
TRBJ2-4 | TRBV27 | ASSLVGGTKNIQY
TRBJ1-1 | TRBV7-9 | ASSGAGSTEAF
TRBJ2-7 | TRBV28 | ASSLWTIEQY
TRBJ2-1 | TRBV7-9 | ASSLTGGSYNEQF
TRBJ1-1 | TRBV29-1 | SVDGGIGEAF
TRBJ2-1 | TRBV7-2 | ASSSTQVGNEQF
TRBJ1-1 | TRBV30 | AWSVMTGPTEAF
TRBJ2-4 | TRBV28 | ASSPRPLKRLAKNIQY
TRBJ1-2 | TRBV27 | ASSPAGSGSYGYT
TRBJ2-7 | TRBV5-1 | ASSFGGQVKPYEQY
TRBJ1-1 | TRBV4-3 | ASSQDRGSSEAF
TRBJ2-2 | TRBV5-6 | ASRLTGGRGELF
TRBJ2-1 | TRBV5-6 | ASSWSGQGPYNEQF
TRBJ2-7 | TRBV6-1 | ASGPLVSPYEQY
TRBJ2-2 | TRBV5-1 | ASTSSSPTGELF
TRBJ2-1 | TRBV7-9 | ASSPLPGQGRGASEQF
TRBJ1-2 | TRBV7-9 | ASSLGPPGDT
TRBJ2-7 | TRBV19 | ASSLTSGREQY
TRBJ1-1 | TRBV18 | ASSLDGTNTEAF
TRBJ2-7 | TRBV2 | ASSGGTGLAYEQY
TRBJ2-7 | TRBV4-3 | ASSQEIELAGSEQY
TRBJ2-7 | TRBV11-2 | ASSLGTLGTGREQY
TRBJ2-7 | TRBV7-3 | ASSPQSGRALGEQY
TRBJ2-3 | TRBV5-6 | ASSLGTGLTTQY
TRBJ2-2 | TRBV7-2 | ASSAPSSGRTGELF
TRBJ2-7 | TRBV11-3 | ASSRGTASYEQY
TRBJ2-2 | TRBV6-1 | ATWRGTATGELF
TRBJ2-1 | TRBV9 | ASSATYSYNEQF
TRBJ2-1 | TRBV2 | ASSEGALGVGSEQF
TRBJ1-2 | TRBV28 | ASSPQVYGYT
TRBJ1-2 | TRBV28 | ASSPPTVPWGGYT